This T cell receptor beta chain is from a study of blood T cells in healthy people across ages. Turning to the study itself: With template switching, about one barcoded beta molecule was captured per two T cells.

Of note for this clonotype: The antigen remains undetermined.

Caucasian individuals from Russia who were healthy and aged about 6 to 90 acted as donors. Germline V gene lookup returns CDR1 SEHNR and CDR2 FQNEAQ (reference sequence). The CDR3 is 15 amino acids. V was shortened by 8 bases and J by 2 bases, with 17 bases between the two germline ends. Findings of the study overall: There was no known CMV status for donors, so expanded clonotype changes were possibly confounded. Older individuals had lower TCR beta diversity per million T cells (the decline was roughly linear).

A second about 7 to 12 cycle PCR used barcoded and J-beta primers. TCRdb fed the 5' RACE reads into MiXCR, producing one record per CDR3 protein. The sample lists about 1.8 million distinct CDR3 sequences, about 50% occurring once. Material: blood. This rearrangement joins TRBV7-9 to TRBJ2-3; a possible D gene is TRBD1 (5 bases). The sequence was obtained from a middle-aged woman in good health. The CDR3 region has the DNA TGTGCCAGCCGCCCCAGGGCGCCCTCCACAGATACGCAGTATTTT. Its translation: CASRPRAPSTDTQYF. Looking up the rest from reference TRBV7-9 and TRBJ2-3 gives the full variable domain: DTGVSQNPRHKITKRGQNVTFRCDPISEHNRLYWYRQTLGQGPEFLTYFQNEAQLEKSRLLSDRFSAERPKGSFSTLEIQRTEQGDSAMYLCASRPRAPSTDTQYFGPGTRLTVL.